The source of this T cell receptor (beta chain) is a study of T cell changes during pregnancy in multiple sclerosis. Repertoires were generated with immunoSEQ multiplex PCR, while TCRdb's copy carries only in-frame clones and drops some. The sample carries over 50,000 clones, approximately 90% recorded once. This sequence was found in a female donor with multiple sclerosis, enrolled in a pregnancy study. Sequenced here: CD4+ T cells from peripheral blood mononuclear cells, sampled after pregnancy.

For the CDR3, the DNA is TGTGCTAGTGGTTTGGCCAGACAGGGGATGAACACTGAAGCTTTCTTT. Protein product: CASGLARQGMNTEAFF. The chain uses TRBV12-5 and TRBJ1-1; 8 bases match TRBD1. CDR3 length equals 16 residues. In germline, CDR1 is LGHNT, CDR2 FRNRAP. Unmatched junction bases numbered 4, after V lost 1 base and J lost 0 bases. Full variable domain (remainder filled in from reference TRBV12-5 and TRBJ1-1): DARVTQTPRHKVTEMGQEVTMRCQPILGHNTVFWYRQTMMQGLELLAYFRNRAPLDDSGMPKDRFSAEMPDATLATLKIQPSEPRDSAVYFCASGLARQGMNTEAFFGQGTRLTVV.